A selection of T cell receptor beta chains follows, all from one sample in a study of response to subunit inactivated influenza vaccine. One entry per CDR3 protein results from TCRdb running MiXCR on the RT-PCR reads. Counted here are 550,000 to 650,000 distinct CDR3 sequences, about 11% occurring once; the ten biggest clones make up roughly a tenth. The sequencing here drew on PBMCs from blood, taken on the day of vaccination. Receptor source: a man aged 50 or older who received an inactivated influenza vaccine. CDR3s include the opening cysteine and the closing phenylalanine or tryptophan. A D gene is named only where the DNA matches it firmly. Size is stated for part of the rows, as once, few or many counts, or as a class when the clone is expanded.

TRBJ2-7 TRBV5-1 few NA TGCGCCAGCAGCCGGGGTAGCGGAGAGTACGAGCAGTACTTC CASSRGSGEYEQYF
TRBJ2-7 TRBV20-1 many TRBD2 TGCAGTGCTCCCATGACCTCGAGCGGGAACTCCTACGAGCAGTACTTC CSAPMTSSGNSYEQYF
TRBJ2-5 TRBV15 NA TRBD2 TGTGCCACCAGCAGAGATCCCCCGACTAGCGGAGAGACCCAGTACTTC CATSRDPPTSGETQYF
TRBJ2-3 TRBV7-2 few TRBD1 TGTGCCAGCAGCTTAGGCCAGGGGGCGCACACGCAGTATTTT CASSLGQGAHTQYF
TRBJ1-3 TRBV15 many TRBD1 TGTGCCACCAGCAGGCTTGGACAGGGGCGATCTGGAAACACCATATATTTT CATSRLGQGRSGNTIYF
TRBJ1-3 TRBV6-1 few NA TGTGCCAGCAGAAAAGGGGGGACTGGAAACACCATATATTTT CASRKGGTGNTIYF
TRBJ2-7 TRBV7-2 NA TRBD2 TGTGCCAGCAGCTCCCGGGACTATGCCTACGAGCAGTACTTC CASSSRDYAYEQYF
TRBJ2-1 TRBV24-1 few TRBD1 TGTGCCACCAGTGATAGGGGGCTCGGCGACAATGAGCAGTTCTTC CATSDRGLGDNEQFF
TRBJ2-3 TRBV7-2 many NA TGTGCCAGCAGCTTAGCGCCCGTAGGGGCTAGCACAGATACGCAGTATTTT CASSLAPVGASTDTQYF
TRBJ2-1 TRBV5-1 NA TRBD2 TGCGCCAGCAGCTTGGAGGGACTAGCGGGGCCCTACAATGAGCAGTTCTTC CASSLEGLAGPYNEQFF
TRBJ2-1 TRBV24-1 NA TRBD2 TGTGCCACCAGTGTCCCGGGGGGGAGCGAATCCTACAATGAGCAGTTCTTC CATSVPGGSESYNEQFF
TRBJ2-5 TRBV20-1 NA TRBD1 TGCAGTGCTACGCCGAACCCGGGACAGCGACAAGAGACCCAGTACTTC CSATPNPGQRQETQYF
TRBJ2-4 TRBV28 NA NA TGTGCCAGCAGTTTACGGGGGAGAAAGATTCAGTACTTC CASSLRGRKIQYF
TRBJ1-2 TRBV7-8 few NA TGTGCCAGCAGCTTAGCGCTGAGAGGGTTCGCCTATGGCTACACCTTC CASSLALRGFAYGYTF